This TCR beta chain was recorded in a study of sequential checkpoint blockade in melanoma. Produced via immunoSEQ multiplex PCR; TCRdb's table is partial and in-frame only. The table includes about 14,000 clones, around 80% detected once. Germline CDR1 is MNHNS and CDR2 is SASEGT. Deletions cut 0 bases from V and 0 bases from J, with 27 bases between. CDR3 length equals 21 residues. Treatment noted: randomized to nivolumab then ipilimumab (arm A) or the reverse (arm B). The count of this clone is one. This chain uses TRBV6-1 with TRBJ2-7; TRBD2 is a possible D gene (5 bases). The sequence came from a human donor with melanoma. The sequences come from CD8+ T cells sorted from blood (inferred from file names), collected from a patient given nivolumab and ipilimumab in sequence. CDR3 sequence (DNA): TGTGCCAGCAGTGAAGCGTCGTGGGTGCTCGACCGTCATACTAGCTCCTACGAGCAGTACTTC. Translated: CASSEASWVLDRHTSSYEQYF.